This entry lists 16 T cell receptor beta chains sequenced from one sample in a study of cytomegalovirus exposure and HLA in healthy donors. Produced via immunoSEQ multiplex PCR; TCRdb's table is partial and in-frame only. This table has 180,000 or so clones, approximately 89% appearing once. Input material: PBMCs. The receptors here all came from a man aged 25 to 40 in good health and CMV-seropositive.

The CDR3, as DNA: TGTGCCACCAGCCCCACAACGTCAAACTATGGCTACACCTTC. Translated, it gives CATSPTTSNYGYTF. This rearrangement joins TRBV15 to TRBJ1-2, with D unresolved. The V and J ends lost 5 bases and 2 bases respectively, with 12 bases between them. This CDR3 is built from 14 residues. Germline V gives CDR1 LNHNV, CDR2 YYDKDF (reference sequence). The entire variable domain, with the rest obtained from reference TRBV15 and TRBJ1-2, is as follows: DAMVIQNPRYQVTQFGKPVTLSCSQTLNHNVMYWYQQKSSQAPKLLFHYYDKDFNNEADTPDNFQSRRPNTSFCFLDIRSPGLGDTAMYLCATSPTTSNYGYTFGSGTRLTVV.

The genes are TRBV5-5 and TRBJ1-2; 9 nucleotides agree with TRBD1. The CDR3 has 15 residues. Germline CDR1 and CDR2: SGHKS and YYEKEE (reference sequence). The J segment lost 4 bases and the V segment lost 6 bases, leaving 10 bases of the junction unmatched. The CDR3 DNA sequence: TGTGCCAGCACCAACCGGGACAGGGACGCCTATGGCTACACCTTC. Translated, it gives CASTNRDRDAYGYTF.

The gene calls are TRBV15 and TRBJ1-6; D call uncertain. This CDR3 spans 16 amino acids. Germline CDR1 is LNHNV and CDR2 is YYDKDF (reference sequence). Trimming removed 4 bases from V and 0 bases from J, with 10 bases in between. CDR3 amino acids: CATSKSGSSYNSPLHF. CDR3 nucleotide sequence: TGTGCCACCAGCAAGTCGGGGAGCTCCTATAATTCACCCCTCCACTTT. The full variable domain, with the rest looked up from reference TRBV15 and TRBJ1-6, is DAMVIQNPRYQVTQFGKPVTLSCSQTLNHNVMYWYQQKSSQAPKLLFHYYDKDFNNEADTPDNFQSRRPNTSFCFLDIRSPGLGDTAMYLCATSKSGSSYNSPLHFGNGTRLTVT.

The chain combines TRBV2 with TRBJ1-2, with D tentatively TRBD1 (6 bases). Germline CDR1 SNHLY, CDR2 FYNNEI. The CDR3 loop spans 12 amino acids. Trimming shortened V by 6 bases and J by 7 bases, and 12 bases separated the two germline ends. The CDR3 DNA reads as TGTGCCAGCAGGCAGGGGATCGGTGGCTACACCTTC. Its translation: CASRQGIGGYTF.

The chain employs TRBV21-1 and TRBJ2-1; the DNA was not compared with TRBD1, the D call given in the table. TRBV21-1 is a recognized pseudogene. The CDR3 is 16 residues long. The CDR3 sequence: CASSLGGTGGGNEQFF. For the CDR3, the DNA is TGTGCCAGCAGCTTGGGCGGGACAGGGGGCGGCAATGAGCAGTTCTTC.

This clone has a single count. The CDR3 region is CASTASLAAEQYF. In DNA, the CDR3 is TGTGCCAGCACCGCCTCACTAGCCGCCGAGCAGTACTTC. V is TRBV28 and J is TRBJ2-7, with a weak D call TRBD2 (6 bases). The CDR3 consists of 13 residues. V was clipped by 7 bases and J by 6 bases, with 16 bases between them. From germline, CDR1 is MDHEN and CDR2 SYDVKM.

The chain links TRBV27 to TRBJ2-5, with D perhaps TRBD2 (6 bases). The CDR3 is made up of 16 amino acids. V gave up 5 bases and J gave up 5 bases, with 21 bases separating them. Germline loops: CDR1 MNHEY, CDR2 SMNVEV (reference sequence). The chain's CDR3 is CASSTLGLGVLETQYF. The CDR3 DNA reads TGTGCCAGCAGTACCCTGGGACTCGGGGTCCTGGAGACCCAGTACTTC.

The V gene is TRBV20-1, the J gene TRBJ2-5; D remains unclear. The CDR3 covers 11 residues. V was shortened by 8 bases and J by 5 bases, with 12 bases between the two germline ends. Germline-derived CDR1 and CDR2 are DFQATT and SNEGSKA (reference sequence). This CDR3 reads CSSPVGETQYF. In DNA, the CDR3 is TGCAGTTCCCCCGTTGGGGAGACCCAGTACTTC.

About this clone itself: Germline is not matched at one junction end, which may reflect a read error. The rearrangement links TRBV7-7 to TRBJ2-5; 8 nucleotides align to TRBD1. Germline V gene data show CDR1 as SSHAT and CDR2 as FNYEAQ (reference sequence). The CDR3 runs to 14 residues. The CDR3, as DNA: TGTGCTAGCAGCTTGACAGGGGTGGGAGAGACCCAGTACTTC. Encoded protein: CASSLTGVGETQYF.

The chain uses TRBV28 and TRBJ1-2, with D possibly TRBD1 on 6 matching bases. CDR1 is MDHEN and CDR2 is SYDVKM in the germline V gene. Trimming removed 5 bases from V and 7 bases from J, with 14 bases in between. This CDR3 region has 13 residues. CDR3 DNA: TGTGCCAGCAGTCTAGGGGGAGACGCTGGCTACACCTTC. Residues: CASSLGGDAGYTF.

The J gene is TRBJ1-5, the V gene TRBV28; 7 nucleotides align to TRBD1. V dropped 3 bases and J dropped 2; count of bases not matched to a gene: 4. Per the germline V gene, CDR1 is MDHEN and CDR2 is SYDVKM. There are 15 residues in the CDR3. CDR3 residues: CASSFGTAGNQPQHF. The CDR3 coding sequence is TGTGCCAGCAGTTTTGGGACAGCCGGCAATCAGCCCCAGCATTTT.

Points on this clone: Since a much larger clone is just one base distant, this may be a read error. The V and J genes are TRBV6-5 and TRBJ2-7, with D possibly matching TRBD2 (5 bases). V gave up 4 bases and J gave up 0 bases, with 7 bases separating them. The CDR3 runs 13 residues. Looked up from germline, CDR1 is MNHEY and CDR2 is SVGAGI. DNA for the CDR3: TGTGCCAGCAGTTTCGGGGTCTCCTACGAGCAGTACTTC. Translation: CASSFGVSYEQYF.

The genes are TRBV9 and TRBJ2-1; D possibly corresponds to TRBD2 (6 bases). V was cut by 0 bases and J by 7 bases, with 11 bases left in between. The V gene's germline CDR1 is SGDLS and CDR2 YYNGEE. The CDR3 consists of 14 residues. In DNA, the CDR3 is TGTGCCAGCAGCGTAGTTAGCGGAAATAATGAGCAGTTCTTC. Its translation: CASSVVSGNNEQFF.

The rearrangement uses TRBV19 and TRBJ2-1; 9 nucleotides agree with TRBD1. From germline, CDR1 is LNHDA and CDR2 SQIVND (reference sequence). CDR3 length: 17 amino acids. After removal of 5 bases from V and 5 bases from J, the junction contained 13 bases not matched to a gene. CDR3 region: CASSATLSGTGHNEQFF. The CDR3 DNA sequence: TGTGCCAGTAGTGCCACCCTCTCCGGGACAGGGCACAATGAGCAGTTCTTC. The full variable domain, completed using reference TRBV19 and TRBJ2-1, is DGGITQSPKYLFRKEGQNVTLSCEQNLNHDAMYWYRQDPGQGLRLIYYSQIVNDFQKGDIAEGYSVSREKKESFPLTVTSAQKNPTAFYLCASSATLSGTGHNEQFFGPGTRLTVL.

By sample fraction, this clone is medium-sized. The chain joins TRBV11-2 to TRBJ2-5, with D possibly matching TRBD1 (6 bases). V lost 5 bases, J lost 5 bases, and 15 bases lay in between. The V gene's germline CDR1 is SGHAT and CDR2 FQNNGV. The CDR3 totals 14 residues. The CDR3 nucleotides are TGTGCCAGCAGCACTCAGGGGCTGGGGGAGACCCAGTACTTC. It specifies CASSTQGLGETQYF. Filled out from reference TRBV11-2 and TRBJ2-5, the complete variable domain reads EAGVAQSPRYKIIEKRQSVAFWCNPISGHATLYWYQQILGQGPKLLIQFQNNGVVDDSQLPKDRFSAERLKGVDSTLKIQPAKLEDSAVYLCASSTQGLGETQYFGPGTRLLVL.

The V gene is TRBV5-1, the J gene TRBJ1-2; D is undetermined. The CDR3 spans 14 residues. Germline CDR1 is SGHRS and CDR2 is YFSETQ. Trimming pared 3 bases from V and 4 bases from J, leaving 13 bases between. CDR3: CASSYERSLYGYTF. The CDR3 DNA reads TGCGCCAGCAGCTACGAACGGTCTCTCTATGGCTACACCTTC.